Described below is a single T cell receptor beta chain sequence and its context. Repertoires were generated with immunoSEQ multiplex PCR, while TCRdb's copy carries only in-frame clones and drops some. The sample consists of around 100,000 clones, 70% to 90% of them appearing once. The data derive from a study of blood T cell repertoires in COVID-19. Study-wide context: PBMCs, B-cell-depleted T cells, or T cells were the source of the cDNA or gDNA that made up the material.

This CDR3 has 15 residues. Germline CDR1 and CDR2: MRHNA and SNTAGT. Losses at the gene ends were 3 bases for V and 7 bases for J; bases not matched to a gene: 7. This chain connects TRBV6-4 to TRBJ1-4; TRBD1 aligns across 8 bases. Sequenced material: peripheral blood. The TCR comes from a woman aged 60-70 years with acute or convalescent COVID-19. This CDR3 is CASSEGTGAREKLFF. CDR3 in DNA: TGTGCCAGCAGTGAAGGGACAGGTGCTCGTGAAAAACTGTTTTTT.